A selection of T cell receptor beta chains follows, all from one sample in a study of Ad26.COV2.S vaccination and SARS-CoV-2 variants. Generated by immunoSEQ multiplex PCR, the TCRdb table keeps only in-frame clones and is missing some. The table includes roughly 380,000 clones, around 90% detected once. The specimen comprised peripheral blood, sampled after recovery from COVID-19. All receptors derive from a human donor who had recovered from COVID-19. CDR3s include the opening cysteine and the closing phenylalanine or tryptophan.

>TRBJ1-3|TRBV27
CASGQPAGGRGTIYF
>TRBJ2-7|TRBV10-1
CASRDVWREAYEQYF
>TRBJ1-5|TRBV21-1
CASSHTGIRDNQPQHF
>TRBJ2-7|TRBV5-4
CASSFLRYSDGSYEQYF
>TRBJ1-4|TRBV5-1
CASSSDRVRKLFF
>TRBJ1-1|TRBV12-3/TRBV12-4
CASSPGLEAFF
>TRBJ1-6|TRBV6-5
CASSYDGDPNSPLHF
>TRBJ1-6|TRBV27
CASSLAGEEVGNSPLHF
>TRBJ2-5|TRBV5-1
CASSLAGLAAEGTQYF
>TRBJ1-1|TRBV5-1
CASSLKGTEAFF
>TRBJ1-1|TRBV7-9
CASSFRDTEAFF
>TRBJ1-1|TRBV5-1
CASSFADSEAFF
>TRBJ1-5|TRBV18
CASSPRQSNQPQHF
>TRBJ2-3|TRBV11-2
CASSLEGRSRTDTQYF
>TRBJ1-2|TRBV10-3
CAIRRDGQNYGYTF
>TRBJ2-3|TRBV5-1
CASSIGTSGGRDTQYF
>TRBJ2-3|TRBV2
CASSVRPRGDTQYF
>TRBJ1-5|TRBV5-1
CASSSQGGQQPQHF
>TRBJ1-4|TRBV7-9
CASSRTVEKLFF
>TRBJ2-3|TRBV27
CASSFEDSTDTQYF
>TRBJ2-7|TRBV9
CASGAGGQGEQYF
>TRBJ1-1|TRBV5-6
CASSGTAMNTEAFF
>TRBJ1-2|TRBV6-5
CASSYEGRGYTF
>TRBJ1-1|TRBV18
CASTQGPDMNTEAFF
>TRBJ1-2|TRBV10-2
CASSESGRVSRGGYTF